The clone carrying this T cell receptor beta chain was seen a single time. The assay was immunoSEQ multiplex PCR, and TCRdb's table has in-frame clones only and misses some. The table records some 120,000 clones, about 90% of them present only once. The record originates from a study of T cell responses to AZD1222 COVID-19 vaccine. Germline loops: CDR1 MGHRA, CDR2 YSYEKL. Trimming removed 0 bases at V and 9 bases at J, with 12 bases between. The CDR3 totals 15 residues. The J gene is TRBJ1-6, the V gene TRBV4-1; perhaps TRBD1 as D (5 bases). This sequence originates from an adult in good health. The sample was peripheral blood, taken on day 0 of AZD1222 vaccination. The CDR3 region is CASSQDGQVGSPLHF. CDR3 bases: TGCGCCAGCAGCCAAGATGGACAAGTTGGTTCACCCCTCCACTTT.